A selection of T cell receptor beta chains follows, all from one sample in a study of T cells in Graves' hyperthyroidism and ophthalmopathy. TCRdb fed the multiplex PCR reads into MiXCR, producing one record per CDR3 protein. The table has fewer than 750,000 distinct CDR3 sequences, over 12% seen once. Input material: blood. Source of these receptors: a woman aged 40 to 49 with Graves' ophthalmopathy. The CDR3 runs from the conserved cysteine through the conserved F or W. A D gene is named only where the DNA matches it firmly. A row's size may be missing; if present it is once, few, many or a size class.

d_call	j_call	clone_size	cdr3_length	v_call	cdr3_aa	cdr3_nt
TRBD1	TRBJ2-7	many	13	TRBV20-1	CSAGTGGSYEQYF	TGCAGTGCTGGGACAGGGGGCTCCTACGAGCAGTACTTC
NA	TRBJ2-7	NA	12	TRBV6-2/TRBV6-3	CASSYIRSEQYF	TGTGCCAGCAGTTACATAAGAAGCGAGCAGTACTTC
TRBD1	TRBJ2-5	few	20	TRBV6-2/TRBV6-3	CASSLRLGTGLGGPQETQYF	TGTGCCAGCAGTTTGAGGCTGGGGACAGGGTTGGGGGGGCCACAAGAGACCCAGTACTTC
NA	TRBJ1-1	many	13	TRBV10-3	CVSGASMNTEAFF	TGTGTGTCGGGGGCCTCGATGAACACTGAAGCTTTCTTT
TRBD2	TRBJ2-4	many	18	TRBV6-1	CASSVLASGSWGLNIQYF	TGTGCCAGCAGTGTCCTCGCCAGCGGGAGCTGGGGTTTAAACATTCAGTACTTC
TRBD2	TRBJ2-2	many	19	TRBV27	CASSLVLAGGPLNTGELFF	TGTGCCAGCAGTCTAGTACTAGCGGGAGGACCTCTAAACACCGGGGAGCTGTTTTTT
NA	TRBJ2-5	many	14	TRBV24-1	CATSEGFAKETQYF	TGTGCCACCAGTGAGGGCTTTGCTAAAGAGACCCAGTACTTC
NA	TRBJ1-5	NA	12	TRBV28	CASSADNQPQHF	TGTGCCAGCAGCGCGGATAATCAGCCCCAGCATTTT
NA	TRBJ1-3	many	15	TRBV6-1	CASSESSSVGNTIYF	TGTGCCAGCAGTGAATCGTCGTCAGTTGGAAACACCATATATTTT
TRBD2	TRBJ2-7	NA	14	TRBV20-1	CSAPRTSGSYEQYF	TGCAGTGCTCCAAGGACTAGCGGGAGCTACGAGCAGTACTTC
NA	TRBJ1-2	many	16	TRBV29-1	CSVEEPLRNPNYGYTF	TGCAGCGTTGAAGAGCCGTTACGAAACCCGAACTATGGCTACACCTTC
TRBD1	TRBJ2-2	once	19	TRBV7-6	CASSLGQGARVENTGELFF	TGTGCCAGCAGCCTAGGGCAGGGGGCGAGGGTAGAAAACACCGGGGAGCTGTTTTTT
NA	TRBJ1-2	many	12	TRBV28	CASSRLGYGYTF	TGTGCCAGCAGTCGTCTGGGCTATGGCTACACCTTC
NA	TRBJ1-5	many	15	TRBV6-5	CASSLEGQNNQPQHF	TGTGCCAGCAGTTTGGAAGGACAGAACAATCAGCCCCAGCATTTT
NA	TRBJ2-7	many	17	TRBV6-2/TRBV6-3	CASSYRPRLPLSYEQYF	TGTGCCAGCAGTTACCGCCCGAGACTACCCCTCTCCTACGAGCAGTACTTC
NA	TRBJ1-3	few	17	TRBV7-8	CASTQGPNESSGNTIYF	TGTGCCAGCACCCAGGGGCCTAACGAGAGCTCTGGAAACACCATATATTTT
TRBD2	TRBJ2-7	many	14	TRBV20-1	CSAGTSGSSYEQYF	TGCAGTGCTGGGACTAGCGGGAGCTCCTACGAGCAGTACTTC
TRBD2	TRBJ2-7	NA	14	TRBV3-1	CASSQGGGLYEQYF	TGTGCCAGCAGCCAAGGGGGGGGACTCTACGAGCAGTACTTC
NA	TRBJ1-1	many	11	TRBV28	CASSLAFLAFF	TGTGCCAGCAGTTTAGCATTTCTGGCTTTCTTT
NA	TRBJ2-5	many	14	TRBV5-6	CASSLRVTQETQYF	TGTGCCAGCAGCTTAAGGGTGACTCAAGAGACCCAGTACTTC
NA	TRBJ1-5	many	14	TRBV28	CASSLSRYNQPQHF	TGTGCCAGCAGTTTAAGTCGGTACAATCAGCCCCAGCATTTT
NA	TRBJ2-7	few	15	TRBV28	CASSLAGENIWEQYF	TGTGCCAGCAGTTTAGCAGGGGAAAATATTTGGGAGCAGTACTTC
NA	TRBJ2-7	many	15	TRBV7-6	CASSPTAEGVDEQYF	TGTGCCAGCAGCCCAACTGCAGAGGGAGTTGACGAGCAGTACTTC
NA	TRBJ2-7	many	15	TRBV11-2	CASSVTGPSSYEQYF	TGTGCCAGCAGTGTTACAGGGCCCTCCTCCTACGAGCAGTACTTC
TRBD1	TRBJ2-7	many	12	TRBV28	CAIGQGADEQYF	TGTGCCATCGGACAGGGGGCGGACGAGCAGTACTTC
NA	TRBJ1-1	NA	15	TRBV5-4	CASSTAGQMNTEAFF	TGTGCCAGCAGCACGGCCGGGCAGATGAACACTGAAGCTTTCTTT
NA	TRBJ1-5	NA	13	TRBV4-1	CASSQSGTRKQHF	TGCGCCAGCAGCCAAAGTGGGACCAGGAAGCAGCATTTT
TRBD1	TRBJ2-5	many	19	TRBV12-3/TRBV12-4	CASSFGTGSLSGGGETQYF	TGTGCCAGCAGTTTTGGGACAGGGTCTCTTAGCGGAGGGGGGGAGACCCAGTACTTC
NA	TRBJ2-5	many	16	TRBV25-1	CASSEYGGVMGETQYF	TGTGCCAGCAGTGAATATGGGGGAGTAATGGGAGAGACCCAGTACTTC
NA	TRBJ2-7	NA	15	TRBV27	CASSFRAMVSYEQYF	TGTGCCAGCAGTTTCCGGGCAATGGTGTCATACGAGCAGTACTTC
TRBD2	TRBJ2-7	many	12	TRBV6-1	CASSGGGGEQYF	TGTGCCAGCAGTGGCGGGGGTGGCGAGCAGTACTTC
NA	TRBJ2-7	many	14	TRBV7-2	CASSSSRDPGEQYF	TGTGCCAGCAGCTCGAGCCGGGACCCTGGCGAGCAGTACTTC